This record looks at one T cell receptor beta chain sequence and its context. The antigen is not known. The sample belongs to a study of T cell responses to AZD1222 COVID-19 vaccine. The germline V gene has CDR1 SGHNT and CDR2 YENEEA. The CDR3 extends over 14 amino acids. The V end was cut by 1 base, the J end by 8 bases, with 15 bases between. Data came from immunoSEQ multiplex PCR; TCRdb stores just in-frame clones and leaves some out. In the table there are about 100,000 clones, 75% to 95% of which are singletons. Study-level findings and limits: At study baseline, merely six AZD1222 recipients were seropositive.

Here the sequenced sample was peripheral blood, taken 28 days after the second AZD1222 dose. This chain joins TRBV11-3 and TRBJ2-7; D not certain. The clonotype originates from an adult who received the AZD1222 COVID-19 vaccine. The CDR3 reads CASSLGGFESQQYF. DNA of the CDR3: TGTGCCAGCAGCTTAGGAGGATTCGAATCCCAGCAGTACTTC.